These T cell receptor beta chains were read from a single sample in a study of shared clonotypes between healthy human individuals. This table comes from immunoSEQ multiplex PCR, and its TCRdb copy is limited to in-frame clones, with some not included. Here the sample spans about 2.5 million clones, 80% to 95% being singletons. Source material: naive CD4+ T cells from PBMCs. The origin of the receptors is a man aged 18 to 29 in good health. Some clones in this sample may be carry-over from other donors' samples. The CDR3 runs from the conserved cysteine through the conserved F or W. The D gene is left open where the match is weak. Expanded clones are given a class, and other clones once, few, many or no size at all.

clone_size j_call d_call v_call cdr3_aa cdr3_nt
- TRBJ2-1 - TRBV9 CASSVGPAGEQFF TGTGCCAGCAGCGTAGGTCCCGCGGGAGAGCAGTTCTTC
few TRBJ1-2 - TRBV5-1 CASSPDEGGYTF TGCGCCAGCAGCCCGGACGAAGGTGGCTACACCTTC
once TRBJ2-1 TRBD1 TRBV14 CASSYRGESYNEQFF TGTGCCAGCAGCTACAGGGGGGAATCCTACAATGAGCAGTTCTTC
- TRBJ1-5 TRBD1 TRBV19 CASSIGQGRSQPQHF TGTGCCAGTAGTATAGGACAGGGTCGAAGTCAGCCCCAGCATTTT
- TRBJ2-7 - TRBV28 CASTLGQASYEQYF TGTGCCAGCACCCTGGGCCAGGCCTCCTACGAGCAGTACTTC
- TRBJ2-1 TRBD2 TRBV5-6 CASSSGGEQFF TGTGCCAGCAGCTCGGGGGGTGAGCAGTTCTTC
- TRBJ1-2 TRBD1 TRBV18 CASSLSAGQVFYGYTF TGTGCCAGCTCCCTAAGCGCGGGACAGGTATTCTATGGCTACACCTTC
- TRBJ2-3 TRBD1 TRBV25-1 CASSVGTETDTQYF TGTGCCAGCAGTGTTGGGACAGAAACAGATACGCAGTATTTT
- TRBJ2-2 TRBD1 TRBV6-5 CASNPTGSHTGELFF TGTGCCAGCAATCCGACAGGGAGCCACACCGGGGAGCTGTTTTTT
- TRBJ2-1 TRBD2 TRBV7-2 CASSFSSSGSPSYNEQFF TGTGCCAGCAGCTTTTCTTCTAGCGGGAGTCCATCCTACAATGAGCAGTTCTTC
few TRBJ1-1 - TRBV7-9 CASTMNTEAFF TGTGCCAGCACGATGAACACTGAAGCTTTCTTT
- TRBJ2-3 - TRBV2 CASSDWGPQGDTQYF TGTGCCAGCAGTGACTGGGGGCCGCAAGGGGATACGCAGTATTTT
- TRBJ2-5 - TRBV19 CASSSSAQETQYF TGTGCCAGTAGTTCCAGCGCGCAAGAGACCCAGTACTTC
- TRBJ2-1 - TRBV6-5 CASSYGRVFEQFF TGTGCCAGCAGTTACGGCAGGGTCTTTGAGCAGTTCTTC
- TRBJ2-5 TRBD1 TRBV29-1 CSVPRQGFQETQYF TGCAGCGTTCCCCGACAGGGCTTCCAAGAGACCCAGTACTTC
- TRBJ1-1 - TRBV5-1 CASSLALAGVMNTEAFF TGCGCCAGCAGCTTGGCCCTGGCAGGGGTCATGAACACTGAAGCTTTCTTT
- TRBJ2-7 TRBD2 TRBV5-1 CASSRSSGIDEQYF TGCGCCAGCAGCCGGAGTAGCGGGATCGACGAGCAGTACTTC
- TRBJ2-3 TRBD2 TRBV7-2 CASSLLAGVVTDTQYF TGTGCCAGCAGCTTACTAGCGGGAGTGGTAACAGATACGCAGTATTTT
- TRBJ2-7 - TRBV6-1 CASSEALLSRGYEQYF TGTGCCAGCAGTGAAGCGCTCCTCAGCAGGGGCTACGAGCAGTACTTC
once TRBJ2-5 TRBD2 TRBV9 CASSLRGTSGIGETQYF TGTGCCAGCAGCCTGAGGGGGACTAGCGGGATTGGAGAGACCCAGTACTTC
- TRBJ2-5 - TRBV7-2 CASSRPRDTPEEETQYF TGTGCCAGCAGCCGCCCCCGGGACACCCCAGAGGAAGAGACCCAGTACTTC
- TRBJ2-3 TRBD1 TRBV12-5 CASSPWTGELADTQYF TGTGCCTCATCTCCGTGGACAGGGGAATTGGCAGATACGCAGTATTTT
- TRBJ2-7 TRBD1 TRBV7-2 CASSVPIGTGGSSYEQYF TGTGCCAGCAGCGTACCAATCGGGACAGGGGGAAGCTCCTACGAGCAGTACTTC
- TRBJ1-5 - TRBV2 CASSAQGTSNQPQHF TGTGCCAGCAGTGCCCAGGGCACTAGCAATCAGCCCCAGCATTTT